The rows below give T cell receptor beta chains drawn from one sample of a study of STAT5B mutations in CD4+ large granular lymphocyte leukemia. Assay used: immunoSEQ multiplex PCR; TCRdb lists only in-frame clones, some missing. The sample has under 40,000 clones, 71% seen once; the top ten hold roughly 0.47%. The specimen was CD4+ T cells from blood buffy coats. All receptors come from a human donor in good health. The CDR3 runs from the conserved cysteine through the conserved F or W. D genes are given only for firm matches. Clone size is given for some rows only: seen once, a few or many times, or a class if the clone is expanded.

TRBV1,.,.,TRBJ1-1,TGCACCAGCAGCTACCTCCGGGACAAGGGGGAGGGGAACACTGAAGCTTTCTTT,CTSSYLRDKGEGNTEAFF
TRBV7-9,.,few,TRBJ2-2,TGTGCCAGCAGCTCTAACAGGGAGTACACCGGGGAGCTGTTTTTT,CASSSNREYTGELFF
TRBV5-4,.,.,TRBJ1-4,TGTGCCAGCAGCCTTGAACCGCTCGGGAATGAAAAACTGTTTTTT,CASSLEPLGNEKLFF
TRBV19,TRBD2,.,TRBJ2-7,TGTGCCAGTACCAAACCATCGGGCAGCGGGATGTACGAGCAGTACTTC,CASTKPSGSGMYEQYF
TRBV7-2,TRBD1,.,TRBJ1-1,TGTGCCAGCAGCCCGGACAGGGAAAAAGCTTTCTTT,CASSPDREKAFF
TRBV7-3,TRBD1,.,TRBJ2-1,TGTGCCAGCAGCCCACGGACAGGATACAATGAGCAGTTCTTC,CASSPRTGYNEQFF
TRBV7-7,TRBD1,.,TRBJ2-5,TGTGCTAGCAGCTACCCAGGGGGACGAGAGACCCAGTACTTC,CASSYPGGRETQYF
TRBV21-1,.,.,TRBJ1-6,TGTGCCAGCTCAGGGTGCCGGGGTTCACCCCTCCACTTT,CASSGCRGSPLHF
TRBV19,TRBD1,.,TRBJ1-1,TGTGCCAGTAGTATACTTCCAGGGACAGGCCCTGAAGCTTTCTTT,CASSILPGTGPEAFF
TRBV5-1,TRBD1,.,TRBJ1-3,TGCGCCAGCAGCCGACAGGGAGGTGGAAACACCATATATTTT,CASSRQGGGNTIYF
TRBV6-1,.,.,TRBJ2-3,TGTGCCAGCACTTTAGGTGGACCCACAGATACGCAGTATTTT,CASTLGGPTDTQYF
TRBV28,TRBD2,.,TRBJ2-7,TGTGCCAGCAGCCGACTAGCGGGGTTTCTCGAGCAGTACTTC,CASSRLAGFLEQYF
TRBV2,.,.,TRBJ2-5,TGTGCCAGCAGGGGGGGACTGGCGGGGGAGACCCAGTACTTC,CASRGGLAGETQYF
TRBV27,.,.,TRBJ1-2,TGTGCCAGCGGGGCCAGGACAACTAACTATGGCTACACCTTC,CASGARTTNYGYTF
TRBV11-2,.,once,TRBJ2-3,TGTGCCAGCAGCTTGACAGGAGCTAGCACAGATACGCAGTATTTT,CASSLTGASTDTQYF
TRBV10-3,TRBD1,.,TRBJ1-2,TGTGCCATCAGTGTCCCCGTAGGGGGCACGAACTATGGCTACACCTTC,CAISVPVGGTNYGYTF
TRBV6-1,TRBD2,.,TRBJ2-1,TGTGCCAGCAGTGAAGTTAAGCGGGGGGGCTACAATGAGCAGTTCTTC,CASSEVKRGGYNEQFF
TRBV21-1,.,few,TRBJ1-2,TGTGCCAGCAGCACCGAGACAGGCGACCTAGGGGACTATGGCTACACCTTC,CASSTETGDLGDYGYTF
TRBV6-1,.,.,TRBJ1-3,TGTGCCAGCAGTGAGGTCTATCCGAACGGGCACTCTGGAAACACCATATATTTT,CASSEVYPNGHSGNTIYF
TRBV27,.,.,TRBJ2-1,TGTGCCAGCAACCCAGGGGCCTCCTACAATGAGCAGTTCTTC,CASNPGASYNEQFF
TRBV19,TRBD1,.,TRBJ2-7,TGTGCCAGTAGTATAGAGGGACAGGGCCCCTACGAGCAGTACTTC,CASSIEGQGPYEQYF
TRBV10-2,.,.,TRBJ2-1,TGCGCCAGCAGTGAGTGGCAGTTCGATGAGCAGTTCTTC,CASSEWQFDEQFF
TRBV30,.,.,TRBJ1-1,TGTGCCTGGTCTCGTACTGAAGCTTTCTTT,CAWSRTEAFF
TRBV10-3,TRBD2,.,TRBJ2-1,TGTGCCATCAGTGAAAGCGGGGGCTCCTACAATGAGCAGTTCTTC,CAISESGGSYNEQFF
TRBV5-4,TRBD2,.,TRBJ2-1,TGTGCCAGCAGCCACAGGTCGGGGGGAGACAATGAGCAGTTCTTC,CASSHRSGGDNEQFF
TRBV27,TRBD1,.,TRBJ1-4,TGTGCCAGCAGAGTCCTAGGGACAGGAGATGAAAAACTGTTTTTT,CASRVLGTGDEKLFF
TRBV28,TRBD1,few,TRBJ1-5,TGTGCCAGCAGTTTAGGGACAGGTAATAGCAATCAGCCCCAGCATTTT,CASSLGTGNSNQPQHF
TRBV4-2,.,.,TRBJ2-1,TGTGCCAGCAGCCAGGACCGGGACTCCGGGGCTGAGCAGTTCTTC,CASSQDRDSGAEQFF
TRBV27,TRBD1,.,TRBJ1-1,TGTGCCAGCAGTTTGACAGGGACAAAAGCTTTCTTT,CASSLTGTKAFF
TRBV27,.,.,TRBJ2-1,TGTGCCAGCAGTTTCACCGCGGGGGCTGGGAATGAGCAGTTCTTC,CASSFTAGAGNEQFF
TRBV10-3,TRBD1,few,TRBJ1-2,TGTGCCATCAGCTCGGACAGGGGCTCTCCGTATGGCTACACCTTC,CAISSDRGSPYGYTF
TRBV27,.,.,TRBJ1-1,TGTGCCACCCAGAGGGGCACTGAAGCTTTCTTT,CATQRGTEAFF
TRBV6-4,.,.,TRBJ2-3,TGTGCCAGCAGTGTGGCAGGGGGCACAGATACGCAGTATTTT,CASSVAGGTDTQYF
TRBV7-7,TRBD2,few,TRBJ2-2,TGTGCTAGCAGCTTAGCGACTAGCGGGGATATCGGGGAGCTGTTTTTT,CASSLATSGDIGELFF
TRBV5-1,.,.,TRBJ1-1,TGCGCCAGCAGCCTACACTCGGGACTCAACACTGAAGCTTTCTTT,CASSLHSGLNTEAFF
TRBV28,.,.,TRBJ1-5,TGTGCCAGCAGTTCGGGCGGGCCTTATAGCAATCAGCCCCAGCATTTT,CASSSGGPYSNQPQHF
TRBV7-3,.,few,TRBJ2-5,TGTGCCAGCAGCCCGGCCAGGCAAGAGACCCAGTACTTC,CASSPARQETQYF
TRBV27,TRBD1,few,TRBJ1-1,TGTGCCAGCAGTTTAAGGGGACAGGGACTGAACACTGAAGCTTTCTTT,CASSLRGQGLNTEAFF
TRBV10-3,TRBD1,.,TRBJ1-2,TGTGCCATCAGTGAGGAGGGGGCTACGAACTATGGCTACACCTTC,CAISEEGATNYGYTF
TRBV5-1,TRBD2,.,TRBJ2-5,TGCGCCAGCAGCGTTAGCGGGGTCCAAGAGACCCAGTACTTC,CASSVSGVQETQYF
TRBV10-1,TRBD1,.,TRBJ1-5,TGCGCCAGCAGTTCCCGGGACAGGGGGGATCAGCCCCAGCATTTT,CASSSRDRGDQPQHF
TRBV20-1,.,.,TRBJ1-2,TGCAGTGCTGGGGATACGGGTGGCTACACCTTC,CSAGDTGGYTF
TRBV27,.,.,TRBJ2-3,TGTGCCAGCAGTTCGGACTATCGTCTCACAGATACGCAGTATTTT,CASSSDYRLTDTQYF
TRBV5-4,.,.,TRBJ1-5,TGTGCCAGCAGCTTACCAGGTGAACAGCCCCAGCATTTT,CASSLPGEQPQHF
TRBV2,.,.,TRBJ2-5,TGTGCCAGCAGTGAAGAGGAGACCCAGTACTTC,CASSEEETQYF
TRBV28,.,few,TRBJ1-1,.,CASSFLAAPEAFF